These T cell receptor beta chains were read from a single sample in a study of Ad26.COV2.S vaccination and SARS-CoV-2 variants. Data came from immunoSEQ multiplex PCR; TCRdb stores just in-frame clones and leaves some out. The sample holds approximately 450,000 clones, 90% seen once. The sample in question was peripheral blood, obtained in a trial of Ad26.COV2.S vaccine versus placebo. These receptors all stem from a person aged 18-65 years who received the Ad26.COV2.S COVID-19 vaccine or a placebo. CDR3s include the opening cysteine and the closing phenylalanine or tryptophan. The order of the fields is V gene, CDR3 length, J gene, CDR3 protein.

TRBV5-1	15	TRBJ2-1	CASSLPGSSYNEQFF
TRBV30	11	TRBJ2-7	CAWSGAGEQYF
TRBV7-9	17	TRBJ1-3	CASSLGYRGPRGNTIYF
TRBV7-9	16	TRBJ2-1	CASSLLVPGGDDEQFF
TRBV19	14	TRBJ2-7	CASSTGTATYEQYF
TRBV7-2	16	TRBJ2-1	CASSTRQGFNYNEQFF
TRBV14	15	TRBJ1-6	CASTLTQGSDSPLHF
TRBV6-1	17	TRBJ1-5	CASSGWGMTVSNQPQHF
TRBV3-1/TRBV3-2	16	TRBJ1-3	CASSQGGANSGNTIYF
TRBV9	13	TRBJ2-7	CASSVGQPYEQYF
TRBV3-1/TRBV3-2	16	TRBJ2-2	CASSPLGSSNTGELFF
TRBV2	12	TRBJ2-7	CASRLTLGEQYF
TRBV9	16	TRBJ2-2	CASSVSPSGSSGELFF
TRBV7-9	14	TRBJ1-3	CASSEGTSGNTIYF
TRBV7-2	15	TRBJ2-3	CASSLDGMHTDTQYF
TRBV7-2	16	TRBJ2-7	CASSRSTGGLTYEQYF
TRBV2	15	TRBJ1-2	CASSETRYTNYGYTF
TRBV6-5	16	TRBJ2-2	CASSSRTSGHTGELFF
TRBV10-1	16	TRBJ2-1	CASSESFQHPYNEQFF
TRBV27	14	TRBJ1-2	CASSLWGGGDGYTF
TRBV7-9	14	TRBJ1-1	CASSFREGGTEAFF
TRBV5-1	15	TRBJ2-7	CASSAGTVNPYEQYF
TRBV19	12	TRBJ2-2	CASSTGHGELFF
TRBV5-1	15	TRBJ2-7	CASSLPETGPHEQYF
TRBV19	16	TRBJ2-1	CASSPWIGTGHNEQFF
TRBV7-2	16	TRBJ2-2	CASRPGLAVGTGELFF
TRBV3-1/TRBV3-2	16	TRBJ1-2	CASSQAGQGAYYGYTF
TRBV27	15	TRBJ2-1	CASSSSGGWYNEQFF
TRBV29-1	13	TRBJ2-3	CSVEGGFTDTQYF
TRBV7-2	16	TRBJ1-2	CASSVPGQEFTYGYTF